The source of this T cell receptor beta chain is a study of T cell responses to AZD1222 COVID-19 vaccine. About the study: Pooled in the analysis were second doses at about 4 or about 12 weeks. Overall study findings and caveats: Donors were chiefly white British, with a greater number of females, and clonal diversity was perhaps underestimated. Seropositive status at baseline applied to only five or six AZD1222 recipients.

In regard to this clone: Its specificity is not known.

Assay used: immunoSEQ multiplex PCR; TCRdb lists only in-frame clones, some missing. The data hold about 110,000 clones, with 85% to 95% observed a single time. This receptor was obtained from an adult in good health. The source material was peripheral blood, sampled on day 0 of AZD1222 vaccination.

Written as DNA, the CDR3 is TGTGCCAGCAGCCAAGGGTACAGGGTGATAGGTGGCTACACCTTC. Translating it yields CASSQGYRVIGGYTF. This rearrangement joins TRBV3-1 (or the pseudogene TRBV3-2) to TRBJ1-2, with a tentative D call TRBD1 (6 bases). Germline lookup yields CDR1 LGHDT and CDR2 YNNKEL (reference sequence). The CDR3 is 15 amino acids. The ends were cut back, 1 base at V and 7 bases at J, with 16 bases in the middle.